A single sample is the source of the 14 T cell receptor beta chains below, sequenced in a study of cytomegalovirus exposure and HLA in healthy donors. 60 Vbeta and 13 Jbeta primers were used in PCR. TCRdb's copy holds only in-frame clones and misses some; the assay was immunoSEQ multiplex PCR. The table includes some 120,000 clones, around 73% detected once. Sequencing was performed on PBMCs. The receptors were sampled from a man aged 25 to 40 in good health and CMV-seropositive.

The chain recombines TRBV11-2 with TRBJ2-7, with a weak D call TRBD2 (5 bases). Germline lookup yields CDR1 SGHAT and CDR2 FQNNGV. This CDR3 has 15 amino acids. With 0 bases removed from V and 2 bases from J, the gap between germline ends came to 11 bases. CDR3 protein: CASSLDHREPYEQYF. For the CDR3, the DNA is TGTGCCAGCAGCTTAGATCATCGGGAACCCTACGAGCAGTACTTC.

The chain carries TRBV7-8 and TRBJ1-2, with D perhaps matching TRBD1 (5 bases). Per the germline V gene, CDR1 is SGHVS and CDR2 is FQNEAQ. Trimming stripped 1 base from V and 6 bases from J, with 12 bases between. This CDR3 has 14 residues. The CDR3 sequence: CASSLGSRVNGYTF. CDR3 sequence (DNA): TGTGCCAGCAGCTTAGGAAGCAGGGTTAATGGCTACACCTTC. The whole variable domain, remainder taken from reference TRBV7-8 and TRBJ1-2, is GAGVSQSPRYKVAKRGQDVALRCDPISGHVSLFWYQQALGQGPEFLTYFQNEAQLDKSGLPSDRFFAERPEGSVSTLKIQRTQQEDSAVYLCASSLGSRVNGYTFGSGTRLTVV.

The chain has TRBV5-6 and TRBJ2-7, with 10 positions matching TRBD2. This CDR3 comprises 15 residues. Germline V gene sequence: CDR1 SGHDT, CDR2 YYEEEE. Losses at the gene ends were 5 bases for V and 7 bases for J; bases not matched to a gene: 12. The CDR3 nucleotides are TGTGCCAGCAGTTTTGGGACTAGCGCTCTGAGAGAGCAGTACTTC. This encodes CASSFGTSALREQYF.

The chain joins TRBV29-1 to TRBJ2-1; D is undetermined. The CDR3 totals 13 residues. Germline V gene data show CDR1 as SQVTM and CDR2 as ANQGSEA. Trimming pared 5 bases from V and 0 bases from J, leaving 8 bases between. The CDR3 sequence is CSVSALSYNEQFF. The CDR3 nucleotides are TGCAGCGTTAGTGCACTCTCCTACAATGAGCAGTTCTTC.

This chain uses TRBV25-1 with TRBJ1-1; D might be TRBD1 (6 bases). The germline gives CDR1 MGHDK, CDR2 SYGVNS. V shed 4 bases and J shed 1 base, with 7 bases lying between them. The CDR3 runs to 13 residues. CDR3 DNA: TGTGCCAGCAGTGCGACAGGGAACACTGAAGCTTTCTTT. Its translation: CASSATGNTEAFF.

V is TRBV9 and J is TRBJ2-1, with TRBD2 identical over 10 bases. The germline V gene encodes CDR1 SGDLS and CDR2 YYNGEE. The V gene end was trimmed by 0 bases and the J gene end by 0 bases; junction bases not matched to a gene: 15. The CDR3 totals 21 residues. Here the CDR3 DNA reads TGTGCCAGCAGCGTAGTGGACGGCTTAGCGGGAGGACATTTCTCCTACAATGAGCAGTTCTTC. Translating gives CASSVVDGLAGGHFSYNEQFF.

V and J are TRBV27 and TRBJ2-4; maybe TRBD2 (6 bases). Germline V lookup: CDR1 MNHEY, CDR2 SMNVEV (reference sequence). The V gene lost 2 bases and the J gene lost 0 bases, with 11 bases spanning the gap. CDR3 length: 16 amino acids. CDR3 in DNA: TGTGCCAGCAGTTTAGCGGGACGGCTAGCCAAAAACATTCAGTACTTC. Translating gives CASSLAGRLAKNIQYF.

The V call is TRBV5-1, the J call TRBJ2-7, with 8 bases identical to TRBD1. The trim removed 0 bases at V and 3 bases at J, leaving 5 bases unmatched. The CDR3 has 15 residues. Looked up from germline, CDR1 is SGHRS and CDR2 is YFSETQ. CDR3 loop: CASSLVPGTGYEQYF. As DNA, the CDR3 is TGCGCCAGCAGCTTGGTCCCAGGGACAGGCTACGAGCAGTACTTC.

This clone was picked up one time. The chain has TRBV9 and TRBJ2-1; 9 positions match TRBD2. CDR3 size: 14 residues. Germline V CDR1 and CDR2: SGDLS, YYNGEE. V trimming: 1 base; J trimming: 15 bases; junction bases outside the gene matches: 11. The CDR3 DNA reads TGTGCCAGCAGCGTACAATCTCGGCGGGAGGGCCTGTTCTTC. It yields the protein CASSVQSRREGLFF.

The genes are TRBV9 and TRBJ2-3, with 8 bases that match TRBD1. The V gene's germline CDR1 is SGDLS and CDR2 YYNGEE. Losses at the gene ends were 7 bases for V and 3 bases for J; bases not matched to a gene: 10. The CDR3 contains 15 residues. CDR3 bases: TGTGCCAGCTCGGACAGGGAAGAGGAGACAGATACGCAGTATTTT. Translation gives CASSDREEETDTQYF.

DNA for the CDR3: TGTGCCAGCAGTGGCTGGGCAGGGGGTTCGAGCGGGGCCAACGTCCTGACTTTC. It specifies CASSGWAGGSSGANVLTF. The gene calls are TRBV27 and TRBJ2-6; 7 positions agree with TRBD1. The germline V gene encodes CDR1 MNHEY and CDR2 SMNVEV (reference sequence). The CDR3 is made up of 18 amino acids. V dropped 5 bases and J dropped 4; count of bases not matched to a gene: 14.

This rearrangement joins TRBV5-4 to TRBJ1-1; 9 nucleotides line up with TRBD1. The J segment lost 3 bases and the V segment lost 0 bases, leaving 0 bases of the junction unmatched. Germline CDR1 and CDR2: SGHNT and YYREEE (reference sequence). The CDR3 spans 14 residues. The CDR3 is CASSLGDRDTEAFF. DNA of the CDR3: TGTGCCAGCAGCTTGGGGGACAGGGACACTGAAGCTTTCTTT.

The J gene is TRBJ2-7, the V gene TRBV4-1; TRBD2 is a possible D gene (5 bases). Trimming cost V 4 bases and J 4 bases, with 14 bases left between them. This CDR3 is 14 amino acids long. Germline V gives CDR1 MGHRA, CDR2 YSYEKL. The CDR3, as DNA: TGCGCCAGCAGCCCTCGGGTGGGAGATTACGAGCAGTACTTC. Translated: CASSPRVGDYEQYF.

The genes are TRBV7-2 and TRBJ2-3, with TRBD1 matching 7 bases. The germline V gene encodes CDR1 SGHTA and CDR2 FQGNSA. The J segment lost 7 bases and the V segment lost 3 bases, leaving 7 bases of the junction unmatched. This CDR3 has 14 amino acids. Here the CDR3 reads CASSFAGGQNTQYF. Written as DNA, the CDR3 is TGTGCCAGCAGCTTCGCAGGGGGTCAAAATACGCAGTATTTT.